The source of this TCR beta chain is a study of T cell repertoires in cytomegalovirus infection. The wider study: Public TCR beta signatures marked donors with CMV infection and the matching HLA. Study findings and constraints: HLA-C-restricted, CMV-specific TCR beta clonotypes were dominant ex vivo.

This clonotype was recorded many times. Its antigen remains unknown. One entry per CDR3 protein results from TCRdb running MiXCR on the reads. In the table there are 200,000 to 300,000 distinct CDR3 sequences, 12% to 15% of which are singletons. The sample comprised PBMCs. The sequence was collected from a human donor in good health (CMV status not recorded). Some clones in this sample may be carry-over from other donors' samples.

CDR3 sequence reads: CASSDTGTGELFF. CDR3 nucleotide sequence: TGTGCCAGCAGCGACACGGGCACCGGGGAGCTGTTTTTT. V usage is TRBV7-3 and J usage is TRBJ2-2; unclear D gene. The V and J ends lost 5 bases and 4 bases respectively, with 8 bases between them. Germline V gene data show CDR1 as SGHTA and CDR2 as FQGTGA. CDR3 length equals 13 residues.